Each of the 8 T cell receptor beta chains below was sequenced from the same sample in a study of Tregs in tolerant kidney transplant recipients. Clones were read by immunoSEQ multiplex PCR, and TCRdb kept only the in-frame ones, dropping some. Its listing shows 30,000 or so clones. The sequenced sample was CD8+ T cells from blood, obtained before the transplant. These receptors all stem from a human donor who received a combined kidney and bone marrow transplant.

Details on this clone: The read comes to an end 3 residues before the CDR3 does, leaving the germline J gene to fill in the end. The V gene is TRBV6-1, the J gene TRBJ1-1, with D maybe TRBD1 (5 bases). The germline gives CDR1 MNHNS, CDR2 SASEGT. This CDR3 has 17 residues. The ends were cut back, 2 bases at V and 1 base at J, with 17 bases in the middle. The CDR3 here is CASSELVVFGQNTEAFF. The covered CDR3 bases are TGTGCCAGCAGTGAATTGGTAGTATTTGGACAGAACACTGAA.

CDR3 DNA, as far as it was read: TGTGCCAGCAGCTTAACGGCGGACTATCAGCCC. It yields the protein CASSLTADYQP. The whole CDR3 sequence reads CASSLTADYQPQHF. The genes are TRBV11-3 and TRBJ1-5; D ambiguous. The CDR3 end lies 3 residues beyond the end of the read and is filled in from the germline J gene. The V and J ends lost 2 bases and 5 bases respectively, with 10 bases between them. The CDR3 is 14 amino acids. The germline V gene has CDR1 SGHNT and CDR2 YENEEA.

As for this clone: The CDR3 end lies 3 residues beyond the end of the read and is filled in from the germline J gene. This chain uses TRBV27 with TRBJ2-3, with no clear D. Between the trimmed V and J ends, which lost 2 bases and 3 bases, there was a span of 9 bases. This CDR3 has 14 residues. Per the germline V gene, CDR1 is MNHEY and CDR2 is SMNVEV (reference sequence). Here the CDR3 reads CASSLKPWTDTQYF. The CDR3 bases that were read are TGTGCCAGCAGTTTAAAGCCGTGGACAGATACG.

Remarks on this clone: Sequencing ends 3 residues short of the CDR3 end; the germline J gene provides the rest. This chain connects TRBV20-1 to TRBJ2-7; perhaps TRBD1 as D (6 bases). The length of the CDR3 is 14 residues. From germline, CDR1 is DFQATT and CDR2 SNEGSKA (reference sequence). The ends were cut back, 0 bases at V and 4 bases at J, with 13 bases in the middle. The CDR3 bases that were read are TGCAGTGCTAGAGATCGCAACAGGGTTTACGAG. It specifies CSARDRNRVYE. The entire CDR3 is CSARDRNRVYEQYF.

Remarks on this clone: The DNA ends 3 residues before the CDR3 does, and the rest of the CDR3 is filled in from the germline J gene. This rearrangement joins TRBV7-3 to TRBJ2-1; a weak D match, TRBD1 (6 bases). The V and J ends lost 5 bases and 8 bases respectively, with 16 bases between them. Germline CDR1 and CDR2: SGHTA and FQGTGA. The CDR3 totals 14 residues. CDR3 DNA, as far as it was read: TGTGCCAGCAGCCCCACAGGGACGGGCCATGAG. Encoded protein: CASSPTGTGHE. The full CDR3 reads CASSPTGTGHEQFF.

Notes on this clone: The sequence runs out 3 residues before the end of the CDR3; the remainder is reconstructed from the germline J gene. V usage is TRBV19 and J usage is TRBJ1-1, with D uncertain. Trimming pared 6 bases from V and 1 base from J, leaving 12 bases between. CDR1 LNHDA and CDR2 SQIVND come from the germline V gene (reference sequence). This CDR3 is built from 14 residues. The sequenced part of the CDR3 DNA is TGTGCCAGTAGACTTCAGGAGGGGAACACTGAA. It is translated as CASRLQEGNTE. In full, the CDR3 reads CASRLQEGNTEAFF. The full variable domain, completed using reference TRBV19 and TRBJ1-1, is DGGITQSPKYLFRKEGQNVTLSCEQNLNHDAMYWYRQDPGQGLRLIYYSQIVNDFQKGDIAEGYSVSREKKESFPLTVTSAQKNPTAFYLCASRLQEGNTEAFFGQGTRLTVV.

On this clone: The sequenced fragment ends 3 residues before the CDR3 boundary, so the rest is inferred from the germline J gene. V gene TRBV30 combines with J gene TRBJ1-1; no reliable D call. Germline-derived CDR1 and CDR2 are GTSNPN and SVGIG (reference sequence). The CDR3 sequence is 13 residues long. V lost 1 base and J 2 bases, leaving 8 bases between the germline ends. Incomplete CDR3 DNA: TGTGCCTGGAGTGAGGGCAGTAACACTGAA. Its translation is CAWSEGSNTE. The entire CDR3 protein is CAWSEGSNTEAFF.

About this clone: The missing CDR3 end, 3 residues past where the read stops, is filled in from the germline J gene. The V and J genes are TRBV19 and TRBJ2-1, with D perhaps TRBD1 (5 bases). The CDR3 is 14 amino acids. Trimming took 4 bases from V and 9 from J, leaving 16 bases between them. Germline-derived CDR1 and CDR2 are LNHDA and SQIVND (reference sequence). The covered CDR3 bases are TGTGCCAGTAGTAGGGGCAGCCCGGTTAGTGAG. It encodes CASSRGSPVSE. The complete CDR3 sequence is CASSRGSPVSEQFF.